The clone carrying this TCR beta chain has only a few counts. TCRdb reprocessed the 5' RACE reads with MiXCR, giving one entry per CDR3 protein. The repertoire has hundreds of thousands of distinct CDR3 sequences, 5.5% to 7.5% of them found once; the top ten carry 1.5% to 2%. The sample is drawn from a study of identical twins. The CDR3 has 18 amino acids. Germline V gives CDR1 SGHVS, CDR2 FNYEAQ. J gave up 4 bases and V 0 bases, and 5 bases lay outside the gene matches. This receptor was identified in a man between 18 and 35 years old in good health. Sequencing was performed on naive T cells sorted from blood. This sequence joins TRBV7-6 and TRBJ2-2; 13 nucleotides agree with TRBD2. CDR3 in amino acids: CASSLAPGLAGATGELFF. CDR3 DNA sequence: TGTGCCAGCAGCTTAGCGCCCGGACTAGCGGGAGCCACCGGGGAGCTGTTTTTT. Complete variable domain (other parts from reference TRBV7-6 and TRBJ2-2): GAGVSQSPRYKVTKRGQDVALRCDPISGHVSLYWYRQALGQGPEFLTYFNYEAQQDKSGLPNDRFSAERPEGSISTLTIQRTEQRDSAMYRCASSLAPGLAGATGELFFGEGSRLTVL.